These 20 T cell receptor beta chains originate from one sample sequenced in a study of blood T cell repertoires in COVID-19. Produced via immunoSEQ multiplex PCR; TCRdb's table is partial and in-frame only. This sample has 200,000 to 250,000 clones; around 82% occur once, and the top ten carry approximately 2.9%. Material for sequencing was peripheral blood. The receptors shown here come from a woman aged 25 to 45 who had recovered from COVID-19.

The chain links TRBV5-8 to TRBJ2-3; tentatively, D is TRBD2 (6 bases). CDR3 length: 14 amino acids. V gave up 1 base and J gave up 4 bases, with 10 bases separating them. CDR1 and CDR2 from the germline V gene are SGHTS and YDEGEE. The chain's CDR3 is CASSLYGSADTQYF. The CDR3 DNA is TGTGCCAGCAGCTTGTACGGGAGCGCAGATACGCAGTATTTT. Variable domain in full (rest from reference TRBV5-8 and TRBJ2-3): EAGVTQSPTHLIKTRGQQATLRCSPISGHTSVYWYQQALGLGLQFLLWYDEGEERNRGNFPPRFSGRQFPNYSSELNVNALELEDSALYLCASSLYGSADTQYFGPGTRLTVL.

The chain carries TRBV5-6 and TRBJ1-4, with a possible D match to TRBD1 (6 bases). The CDR3 contains 15 residues. Trimming shortened V by 5 bases and J by 7 bases, and 18 bases separated the two germline ends. Germline assignment: CDR1 SGHDT and CDR2 YYEEEE. The CDR3 sequence is CASRVPGRGTEKLFF. CDR3 bases: TGTGCCAGCAGGGTCCCGGGCAGGGGAACTGAAAAACTGTTTTTT.

The chain couples TRBV3-1 (or the pseudogene TRBV3-2) to TRBJ2-7, with 8 nucleotides matching TRBD2. The CDR3 length is 15 residues. Unmatched junction bases numbered 10, after V lost 4 bases and J lost 5 bases. CDR1 and CDR2 from the germline V gene are LGHDT and YNNKEL (reference sequence). The CDR3 coding sequence is TGTGCCAGCAGCCCGACTAGCGTTGGCATCCACGAGCAGTACTTC. Translating it yields CASSPTSVGIHEQYF.

The J gene is TRBJ2-7, the V gene TRBV28, with D possibly being TRBD1 (6 bases). Deletions cut 4 bases from V and 5 bases from J, with 15 bases between. There are 14 residues in the CDR3. Germline CDR1 reads MDHEN; CDR2 reads SYDVKM. CDR3 DNA sequence: TGTGCCAGCAGTTCGCAGGGGTCAGTCGACGAGCAGTACTTC. This encodes CASSSQGSVDEQYF.

The V and J genes are TRBV6-7 and TRBJ2-1; D call uncertain. TRBV6-7 is recorded as an ORF, its role being uncertain. The CDR3 contains 8 residues. V was cut by 5 bases and J by 15 bases, with 5 bases left in between. The CDR3 loop reads CASSPSFF. In nucleotides, the CDR3 is TGTGCCAGCAGTCCTTCGTTCTTC.

This chain connects TRBV30 to TRBJ2-7; TRBD1 aligns across 11 bases. The V and J ends lost 6 bases and 0 bases, in that order; junction bases with no gene match: 4. Germline V gives CDR1 GTSNPN, CDR2 SVGIG (reference sequence). There are 14 residues in the CDR3. The CDR3 is CACSGTGGSYEQYF. The CDR3 region has the DNA TGTGCCTGCTCCGGGACAGGGGGCTCCTACGAGCAGTACTTC.

The CDR3 loop is CASSYERSYGTEAFF. DNA of the CDR3: TGTGCCAGCAGTTACGAGCGGTCGTACGGCACTGAAGCTTTCTTT. V is TRBV6-5 and J is TRBJ1-1, with unresolved D. V gave up 2 bases and J gave up 4 bases, with 14 bases separating them. Germline V gene sequence: CDR1 MNHEY, CDR2 SVGAGI. CDR3 length: 15 residues.

CDR3 region: CASGGFPSPDTQYF. For the CDR3, the DNA is TGTGCTAGTGGGGGCTTTCCCTCCCCGGATACGCAGTATTTT. This chain joins TRBV12-5 and TRBJ2-3; D not resolved. Germline CDR1 reads LGHNT; CDR2 reads FRNRAP. CDR3 length equals 14 residues. Trimming shortened V by 6 bases and J by 6 bases, and 16 bases separated the two germline ends.

This clone has only one observation. The V call is TRBV2, the J call TRBJ2-2, with 7 bases lining up with TRBD1. The germline CDR1 and CDR2 sequences are SNHLY and FYNNEI. J was trimmed by 5 bases and V by 8 bases; bases with no gene match: 8. The length of the CDR3 is 14 residues. Here the CDR3 reads CASGDSPITGELFF. The CDR3 DNA is TGTGCCAGCGGGGACAGCCCCATTACCGGGGAGCTGTTTTTT.

The rearrangement links TRBV5-4 to TRBJ2-1, with 8 bases fitting TRBD2. Germline V gives CDR1 SGHNT, CDR2 YYREEE (reference sequence). This CDR3 is 15 amino acids long. The V gene end was trimmed by 9 bases and the J gene end by 0 bases; junction bases not matched to a gene: 8. CDR3 DNA sequence: TGTGCCACTATAGCGGGGAAAAGCTCCTACAATGAGCAGTTCTTC. Translated: CATIAGKSSYNEQFF.

The chain employs TRBV6-6 and TRBJ2-2; 8 bases are a match to TRBD2. V trimming: 5 bases; J trimming: 8 bases; junction bases outside the gene matches: 4. The CDR3 has 13 amino acids. Germline V lookup: CDR1 MNHNY, CDR2 SVGAGI (reference sequence). In nucleotides, the CDR3 is TGTGCCAGCAGTATCGGGGGGGAAGGGGAGCTGTTTTTT. This gives the protein CASSIGGEGELFF.

The chain combines TRBV19 with TRBJ1-1; 11 bases line up with TRBD1. Germline V gene sequence: CDR1 LNHDA, CDR2 SQIVND (reference sequence). The CDR3 is 14 amino acids. The J segment lost 7 bases and the V segment lost 5 bases, leaving 6 bases of the junction unmatched. As DNA, the CDR3 is TGTGCCAGTAGTGTAGGACAGGGGGCAAGTGAAGCTTTCTTT. Amino acid sequence: CASSVGQGASEAFF.

This chain links TRBV27 with TRBJ2-6; TRBD2 matches at 7 bases. V shed 3 bases, J shed 3 bases, and the junction held 8 bases outside the gene matches. This CDR3 comprises 17 residues. Per germline, CDR1 MNHEY and CDR2 SMNVEV (reference sequence). CDR3 region: CASSLAGRPGGANVLTF. CDR3 in DNA: TGTGCCAGCAGTTTGGCCGGGAGGCCGGGTGGGGCCAACGTCCTGACTTTC.

The chain joins TRBV19 to TRBJ2-2; the D gene is possibly TRBD2 (5 bases). CDR1 and CDR2 from the germline V gene are LNHDA and SQIVND (reference sequence). Trimming stripped 4 bases from V and 0 bases from J, with 18 bases between. The CDR3 sequence is 18 residues long. CDR3 nucleotide sequence: TGTGCCAGTAGTACGGGGATCTTAGGGTTCGCGAACACCGGGGAGCTGTTTTTT. The encoded protein is CASSTGILGFANTGELFF. The variable domain in full, with the rest retrieved from reference TRBV19 and TRBJ2-2, is DGGITQSPKYLFRKEGQNVTLSCEQNLNHDAMYWYRQDPGQGLRLIYYSQIVNDFQKGDIAEGYSVSREKKESFPLTVTSAQKNPTAFYLCASSTGILGFANTGELFFGEGSRLTVL.

The V gene is TRBV18, the J gene TRBJ2-5; D perhaps matches TRBD2 (5 bases). Germline V CDR1 and CDR2: KGHSH, LQKENI. V lost 6 bases to trimming and J lost 5 bases, with 13 bases between them. CDR3 length: 13 amino acids. The CDR3 loop is CASSPGSWETQYF. For the CDR3, the DNA is TGTGCCAGCTCGCCTGGGAGTTGGGAGACCCAGTACTTC.

The rearrangement joins TRBV2 to TRBJ2-3; tentatively, D is TRBD2 (5 bases). The CDR3 has 13 residues. V was shortened by 6 bases and J by 1 base, with 8 bases between the two germline ends. From germline, CDR1 is SNHLY and CDR2 FYNNEI. In nucleotides, the CDR3 is TGTGCCAGCAGATGGGGAGGCACAGATACGCAGTATTTT. Protein: CASRWGGTDTQYF.

With regard to this clone: Different DNA sequences within this sample yield the same CDR3. V and J are TRBV12-3 or TRBV12-4 and TRBJ1-5; no definite D call. This CDR3 spans 13 amino acids. Trimming took 3 bases from V and 5 from J, leaving 8 bases between them. CDR3 in DNA: TGTGCCAGCAGTTTTACCGGGGATCAGCCCCAGCATTTT. This sequence encodes CASSFTGDQPQHF.

The chain carries TRBV27 and TRBJ2-7, with TRBD1 matching over 7 bases. Germline trimming cut 6 bases from V and 0 bases from J; bases unmatched to any gene: 11. CDR1 is MNHEY, CDR2 SMNVEV, per germline (reference sequence). The CDR3 runs to 16 residues. CDR3 amino acids: CASRRSRTGHSYEQYF. CDR3 bases: TGTGCCAGCAGAAGATCCAGGACAGGCCACTCCTACGAGCAGTACTTC.

The chain joins TRBV9 to TRBJ1-1; D gene unclear. CDR3 length: 14 amino acids. V was shortened by 0 bases and J by 2 bases, with 8 bases between the two germline ends. Germline CDR1 is SGDLS and CDR2 is YYNGEE. CDR3 in amino acids: CASSVALRNTEAFF. The DNA of the CDR3 is TGTGCCAGCAGCGTAGCTCTGAGAAACACTGAAGCTTTCTTT.

The genes are TRBV25-1 and TRBJ2-7, with 9 bases aligning to TRBD2. V was pared by 4 bases and J by 3 bases, with 13 bases of the junction left unmatched. The germline gives CDR1 MGHDK, CDR2 SYGVNS. There are 17 residues in the CDR3. The CDR3 here is CASSGSVFDSGSYEQYF. DNA for the CDR3: TGTGCCAGCAGTGGCTCCGTATTTGATAGCGGGAGCTACGAGCAGTACTTC.